The source of this T cell receptor (beta chain) is a study of shared clonotypes between healthy human individuals. Profiling relied on immunoSEQ multiplex PCR, and the TCRdb table lists in-frame clones only, not all of them. The sample lists some 2 million clones; about 95% were seen once. Naive CD8 cells, CD45RO-negative and positively selected for CCR7, excluded terminally differentiated effector memory CD45RA+ cells. The sample taken for sequencing was naive CD8+ T cells sorted from blood. This TCR derives from a man between 18 and 29 years old in good health.

CDR3 region: CASSCDRAGYTF. CDR3 bases: TGTGCCAGCAGCTGCGACAGGGCGGGCTACACCTTC. This rearrangement joins TRBV11-3 to TRBJ1-2; 7 bases match TRBD1. The CDR3 sequence is 12 residues long. Losses at the gene ends were 4 bases for V and 8 bases for J; bases not matched to a gene: 4. Germline V gene lookup returns CDR1 SGHNT and CDR2 YENEEA.